The 19 T cell receptor beta chains presented below share a single source sample, sequenced in a study of CD8+ T cells in alopecia areata. Pooled cutaneous lymph node cells were sorted using CD4, CD8alpha, NKG2D, NKG2ACE and other markers. TCR sequencing used cDNA made by reverse transcription of extracted RNA. Profiling relied on immunoSEQ multiplex PCR, and the TCRdb table lists in-frame clones only, not all of them. Sampling found approximately 280,000 clones, none seen once. The sequencing input was CD4+ T cells sorted from a lymph node. Source of these receptors: a C3H/HeJ mouse with alopecia areata. The MHC haplotype of the strain is H2-k.

This clone showed up just a few times. Gene and germline names: mouse. This same CDR3 is encoded by further DNA sequences in the sample. The CDR3 loop reads CASSGTVYEQYF. The CDR3 DNA, read in part, is TGTGCCAGCAGTGGGACAGTCTAT. This rearrangement joins TRBV13-1 to TRBJ2-7, with D perhaps TRBD1 (6 bases). The sequence runs out 4 residues before the end of the CDR3; the remainder is reconstructed from the germline J gene. Between the trimmed V and J ends, which lost 3 bases and 3 bases, there was a span of 7 bases. Germline assignment: CDR1 NSHNY and CDR2 SYGAGN. This CDR3 spans 12 amino acids.

This clone was found a few times. Germline and genes here are mouse. The CDR3 end is not reached by the read, which stops 4 residues before it; the germline J gene fills it in. This sequence joins TRBV17 and TRBJ2-2, with D perhaps matching TRBD2 (5 bases). Germline V gives CDR1 MNHDT, CDR2 YYDKIL. V shed 1 base and J shed 3 bases, with 9 bases lying between them. This CDR3 has 15 amino acids. This CDR3 reads CASSRGGVYTGQLYF. The covered CDR3 bases are TGTGCTAGCAGTAGAGGTGGGGTCTACACCGGG.

This clone has just a few counts. The germline and genes are mouse ones. The CDR3 end is not reached by the read, which stops 4 residues before it; the germline J gene fills it in. The sample contains more than one DNA sequence encoding this CDR3. The rearrangement uses TRBV1 and TRBJ2-7, with a weak D call TRBD1 (5 bases). The CDR3 has 15 residues. The germline V gene has CDR1 NSQYPW and CDR2 LRSPGD (reference sequence). The ends were cut back, 0 bases at V and 0 bases at J, with 9 bases in the middle. CDR3 residues: CTCSAEAGSSYEQYF. CDR3 DNA, as far as it was read: TGCACCTGCAGTGCAGAGGCAGGGAGCTCCTAT.

With regard to this clone: Here the gene names and germline are mouse. With the read ending 4 residues before the CDR3 end, the germline J gene is used to fill in that end. The chain carries TRBV13-2 and TRBJ2-7; 8 bases map to TRBD2. Germline CDR1 and CDR2: NNHNN and SYGAGS (reference sequence). Trimming took 1 base from V and 0 from J; bases not matched to a gene: 3. This CDR3 is 15 amino acids long. CDR3 DNA (partial): TGTGCCAGCGGTGATTTGGGGGGGAGCTCCTAT. Translating gives CASGDLGGSSY. The full CDR3 protein is CASGDLGGSSYEQYF.

This clone was counted a few times. The listed genes are named as in mouse. The chain's CDR3 is CASKGAGTEVFF. CDR3 DNA (partial): TGTGCCAGCAAGGGGGCTGGCACA. The chain has TRBV19 and TRBJ1-1; 7 nucleotides agree with TRBD1. The DNA ends 4 residues before the CDR3 does, and the rest of the CDR3 is filled in from the germline J gene. Germline CDR1 and CDR2: FNHDT and SITEND (reference sequence). The V segment lost 6 bases and the J segment 4 bases; nucleotides outside the gene matches: 3. CDR3 length equals 12 residues.

A remark on this clone: Genes here carry mouse names. The CDR3 is cut off 4 residues early in the read; its end comes from the germline J gene. V usage is TRBV5 and J usage is TRBJ2-2; 10 bases are a match to TRBD2. J gave up 3 bases and V 4 bases, and 2 bases lay outside the gene matches. Per germline, CDR1 LGHNA and CDR2 YNLKQL (reference sequence). The CDR3 is made up of 15 amino acids. CDR3 sequence reads: CASSLLGGDTGQLYF. CDR3 DNA (partial): TGTGCCAGCAGCCTACTGGGGGGGGACACCGGG.

A few counts support this clone. Gene names and germline refer to mouse. Sequencing ends 4 residues short of the CDR3 end; the germline J gene provides the rest. V usage is TRBV1 and J usage is TRBJ2-2; 11 bases align to TRBD2. Germline lookup yields CDR1 NSQYPW and CDR2 LRSPGD (reference sequence). Trimming removed 3 bases from V and 1 base from J; junction bases left unmatched: 4. CDR3 length: 17 residues. The CDR3 region is CTCSAAGTGGNTGQLYF. The DNA read from the CDR3 is TGCACCTGCAGTGCCGCCGGGACTGGGGGAAACACCGGG. Based on the CDR3 plus reference TRBV1 and TRBJ2-2, the full variable domain is VTLLEQNPRWRLVPRGQAVNLRCILKNSQYPWMSWYQQDLQKQLQWLFTLRSPGDKEVKSLPGADYLATRVTDTELRLQVANMSQGRTLYCTCSAAGTGGNTGQLYFGEGSKLTVL.

This clone was detected a few times. Mouse names are used for the genes. Read data end 3 residues before the CDR3 end; the end is taken from the germline J gene. V usage is TRBV13-1 and J usage is TRBJ1-6, with D possibly matching TRBD1 (6 bases). TRBJ1-6 is an ORF for which the function is uncertain. V lost 0 bases and J lost 5, with 12 bases in between. Germline CDR1 reads NSHNY; CDR2 reads SYGAGN. This CDR3 spans 16 amino acids. CDR3: CASSDANRGNNSPLYF. Partial CDR3 DNA: TGTGCCAGCAGTGATGCAAATAGGGGGAATAATTCGCCC.

This clone was observed a few times. These gene names are mouse names. The CDR3 loop is CASSIPGKGSPLYF. The covered CDR3 bases are TGTGCCAGCAGTATCCCAGGGAAGGGATCGCCC. The chain has TRBV19 and TRBJ1-6; D may be TRBD1 (5 bases). The read is 3 residues too short to cover the CDR3 end, so that end is filled in from the germline J gene. TRBJ1-6 is reported as an ORF; its role is uncertain. Looked up from germline, CDR1 is FNHDT and CDR2 is SITEND (reference sequence). V lost 2 bases, J lost 10 bases, and 13 bases lay in between. This CDR3 region has 14 residues.

In its sample, this clone was seen a few times. Mouse names are used for the genes. The CDR3 extends 4 residues past the end of the read, so its final part is completed from the germline J gene. The V gene is TRBV1, the J gene TRBJ1-2, with 8 bases identical to TRBD1. This CDR3 has 15 residues. Germline V lookup: CDR1 NSQYPW, CDR2 LRSPGD (reference sequence). The V and J ends lost 5 bases and 0 bases, in that order; junction bases with no gene match: 5. The CDR3 is CTCSTGQGANSDYTF. CDR3 DNA, as far as it was read: TGCACCTGCAGTACTGGACAGGGAGCAAACTCC.

As concerns this clone: Each gene name is a mouse one. Incomplete CDR3 DNA: TGTGCCAGCAGCCAACTGGGGGGGAGCTATGCT. Translation: CASSQLGGSYA. The CDR3 as a whole reads CASSQLGGSYAEQFF. V is TRBV5 and J is TRBJ2-1, with TRBD2 matching 9 bases. The read falls 4 residues short of the CDR3 end, and the missing part is taken from the germline J gene. After removal of 2 bases from V and 3 bases from J, the junction contained 2 bases not matched to a gene. The CDR3 extends over 15 amino acids. Germline V gene lookup returns CDR1 LGHNA and CDR2 YNLKQL (reference sequence).

As for this clone: Mouse gene names apply. The sequenced fragment ends 3 residues before the CDR3 boundary, so the rest is inferred from the germline J gene. At the DNA level, this CDR3 is encoded by other sequences in the same sample as well. The genes are TRBV5 and TRBJ1-6, with 7 bases aligning to TRBD1. TRBJ1-6 is an ORF for which the function is uncertain. CDR1 is LGHNA, CDR2 YNLKQL, per germline (reference sequence). After removal of 0 bases from V and 3 bases from J, the junction contained 2 bases not matched to a gene. The CDR3 is 16 amino acids. The CDR3 DNA, read in part, is TGTGCCAGCAGCCAAGATAGGGACAGCTATAATTCGCCC. Protein: CASSQDRDSYNSP. In full, the CDR3 is CASSQDRDSYNSPLYF.

This clone was seen only a few times. The genes and germline here are from mouse. The read ends 4 residues shy of where the CDR3 ends; the end is completed using the germline J gene. This chain joins TRBV1 and TRBJ2-2; 12 nucleotides agree with TRBD2. CDR1 NSQYPW and CDR2 LRSPGD come from the germline V gene (reference sequence). The CDR3 extends over 18 amino acids. V lost 1 base, J lost 4 bases, and 7 bases stayed unmatched. The CDR3 protein is CTCSAGDWGGAGTGQLYF. The CDR3 bases that were read are TGCACCTGCAGTGCAGGCGACTGGGGGGGCGCAGGCACCGGG. Complete variable domain (other parts from reference TRBV1 and TRBJ2-2): VTLLEQNPRWRLVPRGQAVNLRCILKNSQYPWMSWYQQDLQKQLQWLFTLRSPGDKEVKSLPGADYLATRVTDTELRLQVANMSQGRTLYCTCSAGDWGGAGTGQLYFGEGSKLTVL.

Notes on this clone: Each gene name is a mouse one. The CDR3 end lies 4 residues beyond the end of the read and is filled in from the germline J gene. The V and J genes are TRBV1 and TRBJ2-7; D is undetermined. Germline assignment: CDR1 NSQYPW and CDR2 LRSPGD (reference sequence). This CDR3 is built from 14 residues. V shed 0 bases and J shed 1 base, with 7 bases lying between them. The CDR3 loop reads CTCSADAQSYEQYF. The sequenced part of the CDR3 DNA is TGCACCTGCAGTGCAGATGCGCAGTCCTAT.

This clone turned up a few times. The genes are named according to mouse. The read is 4 residues too short to cover the CDR3 end, so that end is filled in from the germline J gene. This chain uses TRBV13-1 with TRBJ2-4, with 10 nucleotides matching TRBD1. Per germline, CDR1 NSHNY and CDR2 SYGAGN. The ends lost 0 bases at V and 0 bases at J; junction bases unmatched: 1. CDR3 size: 16 residues. Partial CDR3 DNA: TGTGCCAGCAGTGATGGGGACAGGGGTAGTCAAAAC. This sequence encodes CASSDGDRGSQN. The complete CDR3 protein is CASSDGDRGSQNTLYF.

About this clone itself: Genes and germline come from the mouse. Sequencing ends 4 residues short of the CDR3 end; the germline J gene provides the rest. The chain carries TRBV4 and TRBJ2-7; 7 positions match TRBD2. Germline values: CDR1 LGHDT, CDR2 YNNKQL (reference sequence). The CDR3 contains 13 residues. The covered CDR3 bases are TGTGCCAGCAGCTTGGGACTGCGGTAT. Its protein is CASSLGLRY. In full, the CDR3 reads CASSLGLRYEQYF.

The sample holds a few counts of this clone. Gene names refer to mouse genes. The CDR3 bases that were read are TGCACCTGCAGTGAGGACAGGGGGCTTGCT. This codes for CTCSEDRGLA. The CDR3, in full, reads CTCSEDRGLAEQFF. J is TRBJ2-1 and V is TRBV1, with 11 bases identical to TRBD1. The read terminates 4 residues ahead of where the CDR3 ends, so the germline J gene completes it. The CDR3 length is 14 residues. Germline CDR1 reads NSQYPW; CDR2 reads LRSPGD (reference sequence). V was clipped by 4 bases and J by 6 bases; unmatched bases: 2. Combining the CDR3 with reference TRBV1 and TRBJ2-1 gives the whole variable domain VTLLEQNPRWRLVPRGQAVNLRCILKNSQYPWMSWYQQDLQKQLQWLFTLRSPGDKEVKSLPGADYLATRVTDTELRLQVANMSQGRTLYCTCSEDRGLAEQFFGPGTRLTVL.

In the case of this clone: The genes are named according to mouse. The observed sequence ends 4 residues before the CDR3 terminus, with the missing tail filled in from the germline J gene. The chain has TRBV13-3 and TRBJ2-3; 9 bases align to TRBD2. Per germline, CDR1 NNHDY and CDR2 SYVADS. The V segment lost 5 bases and the J segment 0 bases; nucleotides outside the gene matches: 4. The CDR3 length is 15 residues. Incomplete CDR3 DNA: TGTGCCAGCAGGAGCGACTGGGGGAGTGCAGAA. This translates into CASRSDWGSAE. The entire CDR3 protein is CASRSDWGSAETLYF.

This clone was picked up a small number of times. Mouse names are used for the genes. The read stops 4 residues short of the end of the CDR3; the missing end is completed from the germline J gene. This chain links TRBV29 with TRBJ2-7, with D unclear. CDR1 and CDR2 (germline): MSHET, SYDVDS. This CDR3 is 12 amino acids long. Incomplete CDR3 DNA: TGTGCTAGCAGCCCACAGAATTAT. Amino acid sequence: CASSPQNY. From start to end, the CDR3 is CASSPQNYEQYF. Combining the CDR3 with reference TRBV29 and TRBJ2-7 gives the whole variable domain DMKVTQMPRYLIKRMGENVLLECGQDMSHETMYWYRQDPGLGLQLIYISYDVDSNSEGDIPKGYRVSRKKREHFSLILDSAKTNQTSVYFCASSPQNYEQYFGPGTRLTVL.